These 22 T cell receptor beta chains were sequenced from one sample in a study of chronic HIV infection and antiretroviral therapy. MiXCR was run by TCRdb on the 5' RACE reads, yielding one entry per CDR3 protein. The table has about 38,000 distinct CDR3 sequences, roughly 8.8% seen once. The sample taken for sequencing was peripheral blood. All receptors derive from an adult who had HIV and had not received antiretroviral therapy, or was an uninfected healthy control (not recorded which).

There are a few counts of this clonotype. This sequence joins TRBV29-1 and TRBJ2-2; D is unresolved. Trimming left V 1 base short and J 6 bases short, with 6 bases between. The CDR3 covers 12 residues. CDR1 and CDR2 (germline): SQVTM, ANQGSEA. The DNA of the CDR3 is TGCAGCGTTGAAGGCTACCCCGGGGAGCTGTTTTTT. It specifies CSVEGYPGELFF.

Only a few counts were recorded for this clonotype. The chain carries TRBV2 and TRBJ2-5, with no clear D. The V gene lost 2 bases and the J gene lost 1 base, with 8 bases spanning the gap. The CDR3 length is 14 residues. Germline V gives CDR1 SNHLY, CDR2 FYNNEI. Here the CDR3 DNA reads TGTGCCAGCAGTGAAAGGGCAGCCCAAGAGACCCAGTACTTC. This encodes CASSERAAQETQYF.

This clonotype was recorded many times. This chain links TRBV28 with TRBJ2-3, with 7 nucleotides matching TRBD2. After removal of 7 bases from V and 3 bases from J, the junction contained 7 bases not matched to a gene. The CDR3 runs 14 residues. CDR1 MDHEN and CDR2 SYDVKM come from the germline V gene. CDR3 protein: CASKGSGTTDTQYF. The CDR3, as DNA: TGTGCCAGCAAAGGGAGCGGGACGACAGATACGCAGTATTTT.

V gene TRBV28 combines with J gene TRBJ1-2, with TRBD1 identical over 7 bases. After removal of 5 bases from V and 5 bases from J, the junction contained 11 bases not matched to a gene. Germline CDR1 is MDHEN and CDR2 is SYDVKM. This CDR3 has 15 amino acids. As DNA, the CDR3 is TGTGCCAGCAGTACGGACAGGAGGGGCGAGTATGGCTACACCTTC. Translation gives CASSTDRRGEYGYTF.

The chain uses TRBV28 and TRBJ1-6; weak D call: TRBD1 (6 bases). V was shortened by 5 bases and J by 8 bases, with 7 bases between the two germline ends. Germline V gene lookup returns CDR1 MDHEN and CDR2 SYDVKM. CDR3 length: 12 amino acids. The CDR3 coding sequence is TGTGCCAGCAGTCCAGGGGATTCACCCCTCCACTTT. Translated: CASSPGDSPLHF.

The chain recombines TRBV6-5 with TRBJ2-3; D is undetermined. V lost 2 bases to trimming and J lost 5 bases, with 2 bases between them. Germline V gene data show CDR1 as MNHEY and CDR2 as SVGAGI. The CDR3 loop spans 11 amino acids. In DNA form, the CDR3 reads TGTGCCAGCAGTTACGGAGATACGCAGTATTTT. Its translation is CASSYGDTQYF.

The rearrangement joins TRBV6-2 or TRBV6-3 to TRBJ2-6; the D gene is possibly TRBD1 (5 bases). Germline-derived CDR1 and CDR2 are MNHEY and SVGEGT. The CDR3 totals 16 residues. Trimming took off 0 bases at V and 0 bases at J, with 6 bases between the two ends. The CDR3 DNA reads as TGTGCCAGCAGTTACTCCAGGGTCTCTGGGGCCAACGTCCTGACTTTC. Translating it yields CASSYSRVSGANVLTF.

This clonotype has only a few counts. The V gene is TRBV7-2, the J gene TRBJ1-5; TRBD1 might be the D (5 bases). The CDR3 covers 15 residues. Germline V gives CDR1 SGHTA, CDR2 FQGNSA. V shed 0 bases and J shed 1 base, with 7 bases lying between them. The DNA of the CDR3 is TGTGCCAGCAGCTTAGCGGGGCGAAGCAATCAGCCCCAGCATTTT. It is translated as CASSLAGRSNQPQHF. The full variable domain, with the rest looked up from reference TRBV7-2 and TRBJ1-5, is GAGVSQSPSNKVTEKGKDVELRCDPISGHTALYWYRQSLGQGLEFLIYFQGNSAPDKSGLPSDRFSAERTGGSVSTLTIQRTQQEDSAVYLCASSLAGRSNQPQHFGDGTRLSIL.

This clonotype has only a few counts. This rearrangement joins TRBV20-1 to TRBJ2-7; 9 positions agree with TRBD2. Losses at the gene ends were 0 bases for V and 4 bases for J; bases not matched to a gene: 7. This CDR3 has 15 amino acids. Germline values: CDR1 DFQATT, CDR2 SNEGSKA (reference sequence). The CDR3 loop reads CSARDLAGVSYEQYF. The CDR3 DNA sequence: TGCAGTGCTAGAGATTTAGCGGGAGTGTCATACGAGCAGTACTTC.

Ten or more counts support this clonotype. The rearrangement links TRBV29-1 to TRBJ2-7, with 8 bases identical to TRBD1. Trimming at V came to 7 bases and at J to 7 bases, leaving 9 bases not matched to a gene. The CDR3 contains 12 residues. Germline-derived CDR1 and CDR2 are SQVTM and ANQGSEA. The CDR3 nucleotides are TGCAGCGCCGACAGGGGATCGGGGGAGCAGTACTTC. Its protein product is CSADRGSGEQYF.

At least ten counts were recorded for this clonotype. The chain links TRBV10-3 to TRBJ2-1, with 9 positions matching TRBD2. CDR1 ENHRY and CDR2 SYGVKD come from the germline V gene. Trimming took 3 bases from V and 4 from J; bases not matched to a gene: 4. CDR3 length: 15 residues. The chain's CDR3 is CAISDPAGGYNEQFF. The CDR3 coding sequence is TGTGCCATCAGTGACCCGGCGGGAGGGTACAATGAGCAGTTCTTC.

In this sample, this clonotype turned up many times. A junction end diverges from the germline sequence, so it may reflect a read error. The chain is built from TRBV28 and TRBJ2-7; TRBD1 agrees at 10 bases. CDR3 size: 15 residues. The germline V gene has CDR1 MDHEN and CDR2 SYDVKM. CDR3 nucleotide sequence: TGTGCCAGCAGTTCGCCGGGACAGGGGCGCCGGCGGGGCAACTTC. It codes for CASSSPGQGRRRGNF.

This clonotype has a count of ten or more. The V call is TRBV10-1, the J call TRBJ2-7; D call uncertain. The CDR3 has 16 amino acids. Germline V gene sequence: CDR1 WNHNN, CDR2 SYGVQD (reference sequence). V was cut by 0 bases and J by 0 bases, with 12 bases left in between. Here the CDR3 reads CASSESKAASSYEQYF. CDR3 DNA sequence: TGCGCCAGCAGTGAGTCGAAGGCGGCCAGCTCCTACGAGCAGTACTTC.

This clonotype was recorded a few times. The J gene is TRBJ2-5, the V gene TRBV4-1; TRBD2 aligns across 10 bases. CDR3 length: 15 amino acids. CDR1 and CDR2 from the germline V gene are MGHRA and YSYEKL. J gave up 2 bases and V 4 bases, and 4 bases lay outside the gene matches. The CDR3 protein is CASSRGLAIQETQYF. CDR3 DNA sequence: TGCGCCAGCAGCCGGGGACTAGCGATTCAAGAGACCCAGTACTTC.

On this clonotype itself: Since a much larger clone is just one base distant, this may be a read error. The V call is TRBV6-6, the J call TRBJ1-3; D is undetermined. CDR1 and CDR2 (germline): MNHNY, SVGAGI (reference sequence). The CDR3 runs to 13 residues. The CDR3 DNA follows: TGTGCCAGCAGGGTACCGACTGGAAACACCGTATATTTT. This translates into CASRVPTGNTVYF.

This clonotype was counted at least ten times. V is TRBV20-1 and J is TRBJ2-3; TRBD2 aligns across 7 bases. With V trimmed by 1 base and J by 4 bases, 8 bases remained unmatched. Germline lookup yields CDR1 DFQATT and CDR2 SNEGSKA (reference sequence). This CDR3 has 15 amino acids. The CDR3 DNA reads as TGCAGTGCTAGAGGAAAGCCGGGGGGTTCAGATACGCAGTATTTT. It yields the protein CSARGKPGGSDTQYF.

The chain recombines TRBV4-1 with TRBJ2-3; 9 bases are shared with TRBD2. The CDR3 length is 18 residues. V was pared by 0 bases and J by 2 bases, with 9 bases of the junction left unmatched. Germline lookup yields CDR1 MGHRA and CDR2 YSYEKL. The CDR3 DNA is TGCGCCAGCAGCCAAGAGGGGCCTAGCGGGACCATCACAGATACGCAGTATTTT. Translated, it gives CASSQEGPSGTITDTQYF.

In its sample, this clonotype was seen many times. The CDR3 loop is CASSPGVLGTGELFF. CDR3 bases: TGTGCCAGCAGCCCCGGTGTCCTGGGGACCGGGGAGCTGTTTTTT. V is TRBV9 and J is TRBJ2-2; D call uncertain. The CDR3 spans 15 residues. CDR1 is SGDLS, CDR2 YYNGEE, per germline. Trimming removed 4 bases at V and 5 bases at J, with 15 bases between.

This clonotype occurred many times. The chain carries TRBV4-1 and TRBJ2-2; the D gene is possibly TRBD1 (5 bases). This CDR3 is built from 14 residues. Germline assignment: CDR1 MGHRA and CDR2 YSYEKL. V dropped 4 bases and J dropped 0 bases, with 6 bases sitting between them. The CDR3 coding sequence is TGCGCCAGCAGCCCGACAGCGAACACCGGGGAGCTGTTTTTT. This codes for CASSPTANTGELFF.

This clonotype was seen more than once but under ten times. The rearrangement uses TRBV2 and TRBJ1-1, with TRBD1 identical over 7 bases. The V segment lost 5 bases and the J segment 10 bases; nucleotides outside the gene matches: 4. The germline CDR1 and CDR2 sequences are SNHLY and FYNNEI. This CDR3 has 11 residues. The CDR3 protein is CASSLDRAAFF. The CDR3 DNA reads as TGTGCCAGCAGTCTCGACAGGGCAGCTTTCTTT.

This clonotype appeared a few times. The chain recombines TRBV5-4 with TRBJ1-2; weak D call: TRBD1 (5 bases). Trimming stripped 2 bases from V and 7 bases from J, with 15 bases between. CDR1 SGHNT and CDR2 YYREEE come from the germline V gene (reference sequence). The CDR3 totals 14 residues. The CDR3 protein is CASSFEGSGFGYTF. Here the CDR3 DNA reads TGTGCCAGCAGCTTTGAGGGGTCGGGATTTGGCTACACCTTC.

In this sample, this clonotype turned up a few times. V is TRBV5-4 and J is TRBJ2-3; 10 nucleotides line up with TRBD2. Germline CDR1 reads SGHNT; CDR2 reads YYREEE (reference sequence). Germline trimming cut 4 bases from V and 5 bases from J; bases unmatched to any gene: 7. This CDR3 spans 15 amino acids. The CDR3 DNA reads as TGTGCCAGCAGCCGAGGGACTAGCGTCGAAGATACGCAGTATTTT. This gives the protein CASSRGTSVEDTQYF.